This T cell receptor (beta chain) was obtained from a study of beta chain features in type 1 diabetes. This clone was seen at least ten times. Its target is not known. Expressed TCRB transcripts were sequenced, since all the RNA that had been isolated was reverse transcribed. The method was immunoSEQ multiplex PCR; TCRdb's version includes in-frame clones alone and lacks a portion of them. The sample lists about 150,000 clones, about a tenth occurring once. Points from the study as a whole: PCR might show a preference for shorter templates, equally across patients and controls. Within each of all four CD4+ subsets, Type 1 diabetes patients had TCRB CDR3s that were moderately but significantly shorter.

CDR1 is SGDLS, CDR2 YYNGEE, per germline. This CDR3 has 15 residues. Trimming removed 1 base from V and 4 bases from J; junction bases left unmatched: 5. Material: central memory CD4+ T cells from blood. The chain recombines TRBV9 with TRBJ1-5; TRBD1 aligns across 7 bases. The clonotype originates from a man aged 25 to 40 with type 1 diabetes. The CDR3 region is CASSVNVGQNQPQHF. CDR3 DNA sequence: TGTGCCAGCAGCGTAAATGTGGGACAGAATCAGCCCCAGCATTTT.